The rows below give T cell receptor beta chains drawn from one sample of a study of blood T cell repertoires in COVID-19. The repertoire was sequenced with immunoSEQ multiplex PCR; TCRdb's copy has only in-frame clones and lacks some. The data contain approximately 50,000 clones, about 83% of them singletons. Sample: peripheral blood. These receptors were collected from a man between 65 and 85 years old with active COVID-19. The CDR3 runs from the conserved cysteine through the conserved F or W. The D gene is left open where the match is weak. The listing skips clone size in some rows; elsewhere it reads once, few, many or a size class.

TRBV2	-	TRBJ1-5	-	CASTAGNSNQPQHF	TGTGCCAGCACAGCAGGGAACAGCAATCAGCCCCAGCATTTT
TRBV2	TRBD1	TRBJ1-6	-	CASRGDRGSGSPLHF	TGTGCCAGCAGGGGGGACAGGGGGTCAGGATCACCCCTCCACTTT
TRBV5-4	TRBD1	TRBJ1-6	-	CASSLQGRRAPLHF	TGTGCCAGCAGCTTACAGGGGAGGAGGGCACCCCTCCACTTT
TRBV29-1	-	TRBJ1-1	-	CSVETQGRTEAFF	TGCAGCGTTGAGACCCAGGGGCGCACTGAAGCTTTCTTT
TRBV5-5	-	TRBJ1-1	-	CASSSEGPRGGNTEAFF	TGTGCCAGCAGCTCTGAGGGACCCCGGGGGGGGAACACTGAAGCTTTCTTT
TRBV27	-	TRBJ1-1	-	CASSLERTVGSIVFF	TGTGCCAGCAGTTTAGAAAGGACAGTGGGGTCGATAGTTTTCTTT
TRBV29-1	-	TRBJ1-1	-	CSVERPMNTEAFF	TGCAGCGTTGAGCGCCCCATGAACACTGAAGCTTTCTTT
TRBV12-5	-	TRBJ1-1	-	CASGLPILGNEAFF	TGTGCTAGTGGTTTACCGATTTTGGGCAATGAAGCTTTCTTT
TRBV10-3	TRBD1	TRBJ1-4	-	CAISGTGNEKLFF	TGTGCCATCAGCGGGACAGGGAATGAAAAACTGTTTTTT
TRBV11-2	-	TRBJ1-2	-	CASSLARGRGAINYGYTF	TGTGCCAGCAGCTTAGCCCGGGGCCGCGGGGCTATTAACTATGGCTACACCTTC
TRBV5-5	-	TRBJ1-1	-	CASSFSDPRTEAFF	TGTGCCAGCAGCTTTTCCGACCCGAGGACTGAAGCTTTCTTT
TRBV10-3	-	TRBJ2-3	-	CAISEDSFTDTQYF	TGTGCCATCAGTGAAGACTCCTTCACAGATACGCAGTATTTT
TRBV19	-	TRBJ1-1	-	CASSIKRGATDTEAFF	TGTGCCAGTAGTATAAAACGGGGGGCTACGGACACTGAAGCTTTCTTT
TRBV7-9	-	TRBJ1-1	-	CASSLGAPDMNTEAFF	TGTGCCAGCAGCTTAGGGGCCCCAGACATGAACACTGAAGCTTTCTTT
TRBV6-5	TRBD1	TRBJ2-2	-	CASGRGRGNTGELFF	TGTGCCAGCGGCAGGGGGCGCGGGAACACCGGGGAGCTGTTTTTT
TRBV28	-	TRBJ1-2	-	CASSFSQVGAGGYTF	TGTGCCAGCAGTTTCAGTCAGGTGGGGGCTGGTGGCTACACCTTC
TRBV30	-	TRBJ2-7	-	CAWSVRGDEQYF	TGTGCCTGGAGTGTACGCGGGGACGAGCAGTACTTC
TRBV5-4	-	TRBJ2-4	-	CASSPTDGLAKNIQYF	TGTGCCAGCAGCCCTACAGACGGACTAGCCAAAAACATTCAGTACTTC
TRBV6-1	TRBD1	TRBJ2-3	-	CASSVRGTGSTDTQYF	TGTGCCAGCAGTGTCCGGGGGACAGGGAGCACAGATACGCAGTATTTT
TRBV7-8	TRBD1	TRBJ2-5	once	CASSRDRDQETQYF	TGTGCCAGCAGCAGAGACAGGGACCAAGAGACCCAGTACTTC
TRBV7-9	-	TRBJ2-5	-	CASSFDGWETQYF	TGTGCCAGCAGTTTCGACGGGTGGGAGACCCAGTACTTC
TRBV5-4	TRBD2	TRBJ2-5	-	CASSQRGGGETQYF	TGTGCCAGCAGCCAGCGGGGGGGCGGGGAGACCCAGTACTTC
TRBV5-1	-	TRBJ2-7	-	CASSLTATSYEQYF	TGCGCCAGCAGCTTGACTGCGACATCCTACGAGCAGTACTTC
TRBV2	-	TRBJ2-7	-	CASSSGAGEQYF	TGTGCCAGCAGCTCAGGGGCGGGCGAGCAGTACTTC
TRBV5-6	TRBD1	TRBJ2-1	-	CASSLGGRTGAYNEQFF	TGTGCCAGCAGCTTGGGGGGAAGGACAGGGGCCTACAATGAGCAGTTCTTC